This is a list of T cell receptor beta chains from one sample in a study of Graves' ophthalmopathy and Graves' hyperthyroidism. Via MiXCR, TCRdb re-called the multiplex PCR reads, giving one row per CDR3 protein. The data contain about 700,000 distinct CDR3 sequences, roughly 41% of them singletons. The sample taken for sequencing was peripheral blood. These receptors originate from an adult man with Graves' ophthalmopathy. CDR3s include the opening cysteine and the closing phenylalanine or tryptophan. Fields, in order: J gene, D gene, V gene, clone size, CDR3 DNA, CDR3 protein. A D gene is named only where the DNA matches it firmly. Some rows mark clone size as missing; the rest say once, few, many or name a class of expanded clone.

TRBJ2-2 | . | TRBV7-9 | many | TGTGCCAGCAGCTTAGCGGGGACCTCTACCGGGGAGCTGTTTTTT | CASSLAGTSTGELFF
TRBJ2-2 | . | TRBV25-1 | . | TGTGCCAGCAGTTACGTGCCCGGGGAGCTGTTTTTT | CASSYVPGELFF
TRBJ2-7 | . | TRBV11-2 | many | TGTGCCAGCAGCCCTTACGGGACAAGATACGAGCAGTACTTC | CASSPYGTRYEQYF
TRBJ2-7 | TRBD1 | TRBV10-3 | . | TGTGCCATCAGTGACGGACAGGGTCTCTACGAGCAGTACTTC | CAISDGQGLYEQYF
TRBJ1-4 | . | TRBV2 | . | TGTGCCAGCAGTTATCTCAGTATCGTCGAGTACTTTAGAGAAAAACTGTTTTTT | CASSYLSIVEYFREKLFF
TRBJ2-5 | . | TRBV7-3 | . | TGTGCCAGCAGCCCAGCCCAGGGGACCCAAGAGACCCAGTACTTC | CASSPAQGTQETQYF
TRBJ1-5 | . | TRBV20-1 | . | TGCAGTGCTAGAGATTCCTCAGGGACTAGCAATCAGCCCCAGCATTTT | CSARDSSGTSNQPQHF
TRBJ1-2 | . | TRBV19 | many | TGTGCCAGTAGTCAGCAAGACAAGAACTATGGCTACACCTTC | CASSQQDKNYGYTF
TRBJ1-6 | . | TRBV5-1 | many | TGCGCCAGCAGCTTGGCCCAGGGACGATCACCCCTCCACTTT | CASSLAQGRSPLHF
TRBJ1-6 | TRBD1 | TRBV6-2/TRBV6-3 | few | TGTGCCAGCAGTTACAGGGGACAGGGTAATTCACCCCTCCACTTT | CASSYRGQGNSPLHF